The next 30 T cell receptor beta chains were all read from a single sample in a study of shared clonotypes between healthy human individuals. Data came from immunoSEQ multiplex PCR; TCRdb stores just in-frame clones and leaves some out. The table lists about 1,800,000 clones, approximately 95% of them singletons. The naive CD8 subset, CD45RO-negative cells positively selected for CCR7, excluded terminally differentiated effector memory CD45RA+ cells. Sequenced sample: naive CD8+ T cells sorted from blood. These receptors were collected from a man aged 18 to 29 in good health.

The chain employs TRBV7-9 and TRBJ1-1; D perhaps matches TRBD1 (6 bases). This CDR3 region has 15 residues. Deletions cut 5 bases from V and 4 bases from J, with 17 bases between. The germline gives CDR1 SEHNR, CDR2 FQNEAQ (reference sequence). CDR3 DNA sequence: TGTGCCAGCAGCCCAACACCGGGGGCGATCACTGAAGCTTTCTTT. Its translation: CASSPTPGAITEAFF.

V gene TRBV27 combines with J gene TRBJ1-2; 7 bases are a match to TRBD1. Germline trimming cut 3 bases from V and 8 bases from J; bases unmatched to any gene: 9. Germline V gene sequence: CDR1 MNHEY, CDR2 SMNVEV (reference sequence). CDR3 length equals 14 residues. CDR3 loop: CASSFSEGAGGYTF. In DNA form, the CDR3 reads TGTGCCAGCAGTTTTTCCGAGGGGGCCGGCGGCTACACCTTC.

The chain links TRBV5-4 to TRBJ1-4; a possible D gene is TRBD1 (6 bases). There are 13 residues in the CDR3. The V gene lost 0 bases and the J gene lost 8 bases, with 8 bases spanning the gap. Germline-derived CDR1 and CDR2 are SGHNT and YYREEE (reference sequence). The CDR3 DNA follows: TGTGCCAGCAGCTTGGCGCAGGGGGAAAAACTGTTTTTT. Residues: CASSLAQGEKLFF.

Of note for this clone: Other DNA sequences from this sample encode an identical CDR3 as well. V gene TRBV11-2 combines with J gene TRBJ2-7; D is perhaps TRBD1 (5 bases). Germline CDR1 reads SGHAT; CDR2 reads FQNNGV. The CDR3 length is 14 residues. V lost 0 bases, J lost 4 bases, and 10 bases lay in between. The CDR3 coding sequence is TGTGCCAGCAGCTTAGAGGCAGGGTTGTACGAGCAGTACTTC. It specifies CASSLEAGLYEQYF.

V usage is TRBV28 and J usage is TRBJ1-2; maybe TRBD1 (5 bases). V gave up 1 base and J gave up 3 bases, with 12 bases separating them. CDR3 length: 15 residues. From germline, CDR1 is MDHEN and CDR2 SYDVKM. The CDR3 loop reads CASSLYGDPYYGYTF. Here the CDR3 DNA reads TGTGCCAGCAGTTTATATGGGGACCCCTACTATGGCTACACCTTC.

The V gene is TRBV7-6, the J gene TRBJ2-7; 11 bases match TRBD2. V dropped 0 bases and J dropped 4; count of bases not matched to a gene: 5. The length of the CDR3 is 16 residues. The V gene's germline CDR1 is SGHVS and CDR2 FNYEAQ. The CDR3 DNA reads as TGTGCCAGCAGCTTAGCGCCGTCTAGCGGGAGGTACGAGCAGTACTTC. Protein product: CASSLAPSSGRYEQYF. The complete variable domain, with remaining parts taken from reference TRBV7-6 and TRBJ2-7, reads GAGVSQSPRYKVTKRGQDVALRCDPISGHVSLYWYRQALGQGPEFLTYFNYEAQQDKSGLPNDRFSAERPEGSISTLTIQRTEQRDSAMYRCASSLAPSSGRYEQYFGPGTRLTVT.

Of note for this clone: The junction and the germline gene differ at one end; a read error may be behind it. The chain couples TRBV7-7 to TRBJ2-1, with 8 bases that match TRBD2. The CDR3 spans 14 residues. Germline V CDR1 and CDR2: SSHAT, FNYEAQ (reference sequence). The CDR3 loop reads CASSYGTSGNEQFF. CDR3 in DNA: TGTGCTAGCAGCTACGGGACTAGTGGGAATGAGCAGTTCTTC. Full variable domain (missing parts from reference TRBV7-7 and TRBJ2-1): GAGVSQSPRYKVTKRGQDVTLRCDPISSHATLYWYQQALGQGPEFLTYFNYEAQPDKSGLPSDRFSAERPEGSISTLTIQRTEQRDSAMYRCASSYGTSGNEQFFGPGTRLTVL.

This clone was recorded once. The CDR3 here is CSVVKGTGELFF. CDR3 DNA: TGCAGCGTTGTAAAGGGGACCGGGGAGCTGTTTTTT. The genes are TRBV29-1 and TRBJ2-2, with D maybe TRBD1 (5 bases). CDR1 and CDR2 (germline): SQVTM, ANQGSEA. There are 12 residues in the CDR3. V lost 4 bases and J 5 bases, leaving 8 bases between the germline ends.

The CDR3 loop reads CASSQDRDGFNTGELFF. The CDR3 bases are TGCGCCAGCAGCCAAGACCGGGACGGATTCAACACCGGGGAGCTGTTTTTT. The J gene is TRBJ2-2, the V gene TRBV4-3; D may be TRBD1 or TRBD2 (5 bases each). Germline CDR1 LGHNA, CDR2 YSLEER. The CDR3 contains 17 residues. The V end was cut by 0 bases, the J end by 2 bases, with 13 bases between.

The V call is TRBV5-4, the J call TRBJ2-1; weak D call: TRBD1 (6 bases). The CDR3 has 11 residues. Trimming stripped 4 bases from V and 12 bases from J, with 11 bases between. From germline, CDR1 is SGHNT and CDR2 YYREEE (reference sequence). The CDR3: CASSGAGAQFF. CDR3 coding DNA: TGTGCCAGCAGCGGGGCAGGGGCGCAGTTCTTC.

The chain has TRBV5-1 and TRBJ1-1; 7 positions agree with TRBD1. Trimming cost V 2 bases and J 0 bases; bases outside gene matches: 1. Germline V gene lookup returns CDR1 SGHRS and CDR2 YFSETQ. The CDR3 is 14 amino acids. CDR3: CASSFGQVNTEAFF. The CDR3 region has the DNA TGCGCCAGCAGCTTCGGACAGGTGAACACTGAAGCTTTCTTT.

On this clone itself: The same CDR3 is also encoded by other DNA sequences in this sample. The chain uses TRBV5-6 and TRBJ2-7; the D gene is possibly TRBD2 (7 bases). There are 14 residues in the CDR3. The germline V and J ends were trimmed by 2 bases and 1 base, with 10 bases remaining between them. CDR1 and CDR2 from the germline V gene are SGHDT and YYEEEE. The CDR3 nucleotides are TGTGCCAGCAGCTTACGGGGGGCTTCCTACGAGCAGTACTTC. It codes for CASSLRGASYEQYF.

This clone was seen once. The rearrangement uses TRBV29-1 and TRBJ2-5; D unresolved. Germline CDR1 reads SQVTM; CDR2 reads ANQGSEA. The CDR3 has 14 amino acids. V shed 3 bases and J shed 0 bases, with 11 bases lying between them. The CDR3: CSVDPVVDQETQYF. CDR3 nucleotide sequence: TGCAGCGTTGACCCCGTAGTAGACCAAGAGACCCAGTACTTC.

Note on this clone: The sample has other DNA sequences that encode this CDR3 too. The V call is TRBV15, the J call TRBJ1-1; D is ambiguous. This CDR3 is 13 amino acids long. CDR1 and CDR2 (germline): LNHNV, YYDKDF (reference sequence). Trimming removed 0 bases at V and 2 bases at J, with 4 bases between. In DNA, the CDR3 is TGTGCCACCAGCAGAGAGGTAAACACTGAAGCTTTCTTT. Translating gives CATSREVNTEAFF.

This rearrangement joins TRBV11-2 to TRBJ1-1; D possibly corresponds to TRBD1 (5 bases). Germline V gene lookup returns CDR1 SGHAT and CDR2 FQNNGV. The CDR3 is made up of 14 amino acids. Trimming stripped 2 bases from V and 4 bases from J, with 11 bases between. This CDR3 is CASSLQGLSTEAFF. The CDR3, as DNA: TGTGCCAGCAGCTTACAGGGATTGAGCACTGAAGCTTTCTTT.

The chain has TRBV6-1 and TRBJ2-7, with D perhaps assigned TRBD1 or TRBD2 (5 bases each). Per the germline V gene, CDR1 is MNHNS and CDR2 is SASEGT. Trimming took off 7 bases at V and 6 bases at J, with 16 bases between the two ends. The CDR3 spans 13 residues. The CDR3 sequence is CASKFVEGTEQYF. The CDR3 DNA reads TGTGCCAGCAAGTTCGTTGAGGGGACCGAGCAGTACTTC.

There are a few counts of this clone. CDR3 nucleotide sequence: TGTGCCAGTAGCCCAGGGGCGTGGCCCCAGCATTTT. Translation gives CASSPGAWPQHF. The chain carries TRBV19 and TRBJ1-5, with TRBD1 as a possible D gene (6 bases). The CDR3 runs 12 residues. The germline gives CDR1 LNHDA, CDR2 SQIVND (reference sequence). V was shortened by 6 bases and J by 9 bases, with 12 bases between the two germline ends.

The V gene is TRBV13, the J gene TRBJ2-2, with 11 bases that match TRBD2. V shed 10 bases and J 0 bases; nucleotides not matched to a gene: 7. There are 16 residues in the CDR3. Germline CDR1 is PRHDT and CDR2 is FYEKMQ (reference sequence). The CDR3 loop is CATLGLAVTNTGELFF. In nucleotides, the CDR3 is TGTGCCACACTGGGACTAGCGGTTACGAACACCGGGGAGCTGTTTTTT.

The chain combines TRBV5-1 with TRBJ2-5; no clear D gene. Between the trimmed V and J ends, which lost 2 bases and 9 bases, there was a span of 11 bases. Germline V gene lookup returns CDR1 SGHRS and CDR2 YFSETQ. This CDR3 is built from 12 residues. CDR3 sequence (DNA): TGCGCCAGCAGCTTAGTCCGAGGTTCCCAGTACTTC. This encodes CASSLVRGSQYF.

The V and J genes are TRBV11-2 and TRBJ2-3; 8 positions match TRBD1. The CDR3 has 16 residues. Trimming removed 5 bases from V and 2 bases from J; junction bases left unmatched: 9. CDR1 SGHAT and CDR2 FQNNGV come from the germline V gene. The CDR3 DNA follows: TGTGCCAGCAGCCCCCGGACAGGGCCCTACACAGATACGCAGTATTTT. Residues: CASSPRTGPYTDTQYF. The full variable domain, completed using reference TRBV11-2 and TRBJ2-3, is EAGVAQSPRYKIIEKRQSVAFWCNPISGHATLYWYQQILGQGPKLLIQFQNNGVVDDSQLPKDRFSAERLKGVDSTLKIQPAKLEDSAVYLCASSPRTGPYTDTQYFGPGTRLTVL.

The rearrangement joins TRBV30 to TRBJ1-2; unclear D gene. This CDR3 is 18 amino acids long. Germline V gene data show CDR1 as GTSNPN and CDR2 as SVGIG (reference sequence). V was clipped by 2 bases and J by 4 bases, with 26 bases between them. The CDR3 DNA follows: TGTGCCTGGAGTTGGGCCAGTGGTTGGGCCCGGGCCGGCTATGGCTACACCTTC. Its protein product is CAWSWASGWARAGYGYTF.

This chain uses TRBV7-9 with TRBJ2-7; maybe TRBD2 (6 bases). CDR3 length: 18 residues. The V gene's germline CDR1 is SEHNR and CDR2 FQNEAQ (reference sequence). The V end was cut by 5 bases, the J end by 5 bases, with 28 bases between. This chain's CDR3 is CASSGSQTHSGFLDEQYF. CDR3 in DNA: TGTGCCAGCAGCGGTTCACAAACTCACAGCGGGTTTTTGGACGAGCAGTACTTC.

The rearrangement links TRBV27 to TRBJ2-3, with D maybe TRBD2 (6 bases). Germline CDR1 and CDR2: MNHEY and SMNVEV (reference sequence). CDR3 length: 13 amino acids. Trimming left V 5 bases short and J 5 bases short, with 11 bases between. The CDR3 coding sequence is TGTGCCAGCAGTGGGGGTAGCGGAGATACGCAGTATTTT. Protein product: CASSGGSGDTQYF.

The chain carries TRBV12-5 and TRBJ1-2; D ambiguous. CDR1 is LGHNT, CDR2 FRNRAP, per germline. The CDR3 has 15 amino acids. The V end was cut by 1 base, the J end by 3 bases, with 12 bases between. The chain's CDR3 is CASGLEGQVYYGYTF. CDR3 nucleotides: TGTGCTAGTGGTTTGGAAGGCCAGGTTTACTATGGCTACACCTTC.

As regards this clone: This sample also contains other DNA sequences that code for the same CDR3. The chain links TRBV30 to TRBJ2-1, with 7 bases matching TRBD2. The CDR3 is 13 residues long. With 4 bases clipped from V and 2 bases from J, the junction kept 2 bases outside the gene matches. Germline CDR1 GTSNPN, CDR2 SVGIG (reference sequence). CDR3 region: CAWTSGTYNEQFF. CDR3 sequence (DNA): TGTGCCTGGACTAGCGGCACCTACAATGAGCAGTTCTTC.

On this clone: Other DNA sequences in the sample encode the same CDR3. The chain is built from TRBV5-4 and TRBJ2-7; D ambiguous. V gave up 1 base and J gave up 0 bases, with 8 bases separating them. Germline CDR1 reads SGHNT; CDR2 reads YYREEE (reference sequence). The length of the CDR3 is 14 residues. This CDR3 is CASSLSGNSYEQYF. CDR3 DNA: TGTGCCAGCAGCTTGAGTGGCAACTCCTACGAGCAGTACTTC. Drawing the rest from reference TRBV5-4 and TRBJ2-7, the complete variable domain is ETGVTQSPTHLIKTRGQQVTLRCSSQSGHNTVSWYQQALGQGPQFIFQYYREEENGRGNFPPRFSGLQFPNYSSELNVNALELDDSALYLCASSLSGNSYEQYFGPGTRLTVT.

The chain carries TRBV10-3 and TRBJ1-4, with unresolved D. V dropped 10 bases and J dropped 8 bases, with 17 bases sitting between them. The CDR3 covers 13 residues. From germline, CDR1 is ENHRY and CDR2 SYGVKD. The CDR3 DNA sequence: TGTGCCACCGAAGACGGGTTGAGGGAAAAACTGTTTTTT. Its translation: CATEDGLREKLFF.

The J gene is TRBJ2-1, the V gene TRBV4-1; TRBD1 agrees at 7 bases. V shed 4 bases and J 10 bases; nucleotides not matched to a gene: 13. The CDR3 loop spans 15 amino acids. CDR1 MGHRA and CDR2 YSYEKL come from the germline V gene. CDR3 nucleotides: TGCGCCAGCAGCCCGCATCGGGACAGCCGTAGAGAGCAGTTCTTC. As protein: CASSPHRDSRREQFF.

This chain links TRBV28 with TRBJ1-1; D is unclear. V shed 3 bases and J shed 4 bases, with 9 bases lying between them. CDR3 length: 13 residues. Germline V gives CDR1 MDHEN, CDR2 SYDVKM. The DNA for the CDR3 is TGTGCCAGCAGTTTCGGGCAGCTCACTGAAGCTTTCTTT. Protein: CASSFGQLTEAFF.

This clone occurred a few times. The rearrangement uses TRBV7-9 and TRBJ1-6; D gene uncertain. Germline loops: CDR1 SEHNR, CDR2 FQNEAQ (reference sequence). The CDR3 length is 15 residues. V lost 1 base and J lost 12, with 16 bases in between. DNA for the CDR3: TGTGCCAGCAGCTTAGGGAACTCCGATAGTTTACCCCTCCACTTT. Its protein is CASSLGNSDSLPLHF.